This T cell receptor beta chain stems from a study of blood T cell repertoires in COVID-19. This CDR3 contains 13 residues. Germline CDR1 and CDR2: MNHEY and SVGAGI. V shed 5 bases and J shed 4 bases, with 8 bases lying between them. The protocol was immunoSEQ multiplex PCR, while the TCRdb copy is restricted to in-frame clones and leaves out a portion. The sample includes roughly 320,000 clones, around 86% seen only once; the top ten take about 4.1%. This TCR derives from a man aged 30 to 39 who had recovered from COVID-19. Sequences were obtained from PBMCs or T cells enriched from blood (not recorded which). The chain uses TRBV6-5 and TRBJ1-4; D is perhaps TRBD1 (6 bases). This CDR3 reads CASSKQGNEKLFF. In DNA form, the CDR3 reads TGTGCCAGCAGTAAACAGGGTAATGAAAAACTGTTTTTT.